A selection of T cell receptor beta chains follows, all from one sample in a study of T cells in Graves' hyperthyroidism and ophthalmopathy. TCRdb analysed the multiplex PCR reads with MiXCR anew, one entry per CDR3 protein. The sample has about 300,000 distinct CDR3 sequences, approximately 26% seen once. Sequenced material: blood. These receptors were collected from a man aged 35-49 years with Graves' hyperthyroidism that later progressed to Graves' ophthalmopathy. Each CDR3 is given with its conserved first and last residue. Each record gives: J gene, D gene, clone size, V gene, CDR3 length, CDR3 protein, CDR3 DNA. A D gene is named only where the DNA matches it firmly. The size field is filled for only some rows; it gives once, few, many or a size class.

J: TRBJ1-2
D: -
size: many
V: TRBV9
length: 13
CDR3: CASSVGAGDGYTF
DNA: TGTGCCAGCAGCGTAGGGGCTGGTGATGGCTACACCTTC

J: TRBJ2-5
D: TRBD2
size: many
V: TRBV19
length: 16
CDR3: CASSLGLAGTRETQYF
DNA: TGTGCCAGTAGCCTTGGGCTAGCGGGAACTAGGGAGACCCAGTACTTC

J: TRBJ1-1
D: TRBD1
size: many
V: TRBV5-1
length: 14
CDR3: CASSAQGAGTEAFF
DNA: TGCGCCAGCAGCGCACAGGGGGCCGGCACTGAAGCTTTCTTT

J: TRBJ2-7
D: TRBD2
size: -
V: TRBV12-5
length: 17
CDR3: CASGSPGLAGVSYEQYF
DNA: TGTGCTAGTGGTTCCCCCGGACTAGCGGGGGTCTCCTACGAGCAGTACTTC

J: TRBJ1-2
D: -
size: many
V: TRBV19
length: 11
CDR3: CASNGIYGYTF
DNA: TGTGCCAGTAATGGGATCTATGGCTACACCTTC

J: TRBJ2-7
D: TRBD1
size: -
V: TRBV27
length: 15
CDR3: CASSTQGVGNYEQYF
DNA: TGTGCCAGCAGTACTCAGGGGGTTGGAAATTACGAGCAGTACTTC

J: TRBJ2-7
D: TRBD2
size: many
V: TRBV12-3/TRBV12-4
length: 14
CDR3: CASSLGLAGREQYF
DNA: TGTGCCAGCAGTCTAGGACTAGCGGGCCGCGAGCAGTACTTC

J: TRBJ1-1
D: TRBD1
size: -
V: TRBV6-1
length: 14
CDR3: CASRVDRGGTEAFF
DNA: TGTGCCAGCAGAGTCGACAGGGGTGGCACTGAAGCTTTCTTT

J: TRBJ1-3
D: -
size: few
V: TRBV30
length: 15
CDR3: CAWNKVGISGNTIYF
DNA: TGTGCCTGGAACAAAGTGGGGATCTCTGGAAACACCATATATTTT

J: TRBJ2-7
D: -
size: many
V: TRBV10-3
length: 14
CDR3: CAISVGLISYEQYF
DNA: TGTGCCATCAGTGTCGGACTTATCTCCTACGAGCAGTACTTC

J: TRBJ2-7
D: TRBD1
size: many
V: TRBV10-1
length: 16
CDR3: CACSESIGQGSYEQYF
DNA: TGCGCCTGCAGTGAGTCGATCGGACAGGGGTCCTACGAGCAGTACTTC

J: TRBJ1-1
D: -
size: -
V: TRBV12-3/TRBV12-4
length: 11
CDR3: CASSGRESAFF
DNA: TGTGCCAGCAGTGGCAGGGAGTCCGCTTTCTTT

J: TRBJ2-5
D: -
size: many
V: TRBV2
length: 13
CDR3: CASSELGFETQYF
DNA: TGTGCCAGCAGTGAACTGGGTTTTGAGACCCAGTACTTC